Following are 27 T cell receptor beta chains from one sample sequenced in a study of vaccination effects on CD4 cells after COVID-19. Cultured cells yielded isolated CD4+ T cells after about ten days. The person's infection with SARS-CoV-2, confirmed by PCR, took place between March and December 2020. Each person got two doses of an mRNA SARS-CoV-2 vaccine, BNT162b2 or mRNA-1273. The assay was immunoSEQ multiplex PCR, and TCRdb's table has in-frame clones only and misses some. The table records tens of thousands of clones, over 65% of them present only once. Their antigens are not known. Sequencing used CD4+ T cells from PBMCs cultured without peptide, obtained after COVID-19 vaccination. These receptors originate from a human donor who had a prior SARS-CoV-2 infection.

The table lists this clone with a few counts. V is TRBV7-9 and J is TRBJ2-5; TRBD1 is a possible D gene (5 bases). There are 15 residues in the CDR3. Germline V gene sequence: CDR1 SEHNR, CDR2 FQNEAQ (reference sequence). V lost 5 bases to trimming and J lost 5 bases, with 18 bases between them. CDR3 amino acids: CASSPRGGETETQYF. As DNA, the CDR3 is TGTGCCAGCAGCCCTAGGGGTGGGGAAACGGAGACCCAGTACTTC.

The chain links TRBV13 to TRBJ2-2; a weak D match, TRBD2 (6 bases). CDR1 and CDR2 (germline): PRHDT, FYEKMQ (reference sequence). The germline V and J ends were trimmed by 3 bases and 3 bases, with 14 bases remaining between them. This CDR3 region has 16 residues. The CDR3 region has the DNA TGTGCCAGCAGCTTTTATCTCTCGGGAGACACCGGGGAGCTGTTTTTT. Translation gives CASSFYLSGDTGELFF.

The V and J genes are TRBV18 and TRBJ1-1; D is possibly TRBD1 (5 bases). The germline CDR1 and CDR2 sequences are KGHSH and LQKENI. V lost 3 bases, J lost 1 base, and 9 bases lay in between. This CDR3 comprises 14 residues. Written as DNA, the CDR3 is TGTGCCAGCTCACCGGGGGTCCCGAACACTGAAGCTTTCTTT. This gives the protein CASSPGVPNTEAFF.

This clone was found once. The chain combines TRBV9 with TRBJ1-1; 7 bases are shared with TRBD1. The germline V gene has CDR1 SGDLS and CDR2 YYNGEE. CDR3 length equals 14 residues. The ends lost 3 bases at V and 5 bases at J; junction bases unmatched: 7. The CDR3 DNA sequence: TGTGCCAGCAGCGCCGGAAGACAGGGTACTGAAGCTTTCTTT. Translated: CASSAGRQGTEAFF.

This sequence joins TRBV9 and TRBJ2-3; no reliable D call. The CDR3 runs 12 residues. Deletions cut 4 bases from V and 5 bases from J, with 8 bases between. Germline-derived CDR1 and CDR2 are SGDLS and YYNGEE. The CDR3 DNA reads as TGTGCCAGCAGCCTCCAGCAAGATACGCAGTATTTT. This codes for CASSLQQDTQYF.

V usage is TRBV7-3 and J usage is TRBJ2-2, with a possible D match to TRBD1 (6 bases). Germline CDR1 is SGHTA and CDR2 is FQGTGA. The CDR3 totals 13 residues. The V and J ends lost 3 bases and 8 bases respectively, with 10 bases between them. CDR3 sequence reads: CASSFYREGELFF. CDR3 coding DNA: TGTGCCAGCAGCTTTTACAGGGAAGGGGAGCTGTTTTTT.

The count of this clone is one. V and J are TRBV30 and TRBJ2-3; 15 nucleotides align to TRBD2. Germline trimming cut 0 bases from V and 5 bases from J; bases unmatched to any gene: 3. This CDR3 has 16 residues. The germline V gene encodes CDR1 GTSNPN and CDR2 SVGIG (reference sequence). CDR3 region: CAWSVGLAGGGDTQYF. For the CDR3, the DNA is TGTGCCTGGAGTGTAGGACTAGCGGGAGGGGGAGATACGCAGTATTTT. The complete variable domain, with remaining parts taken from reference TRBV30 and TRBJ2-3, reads SQTIHQWPATLVQPVGSPLSLECTVEGTSNPNLYWYRQAAGRGLQLLFYSVGIGQISSEVPQNLSASRPQDRQFILSSKKLLLSDSGFYLCAWSVGLAGGGDTQYFGPGTRLTVL.

The CDR3 sequence: CSASYGGASEQFF. The CDR3, as DNA: TGCAGTGCTAGTTACGGGGGGGCTTCTGAGCAGTTCTTC. This chain joins TRBV20-1 and TRBJ2-1; 8 bases match TRBD2. The CDR3 runs to 13 residues. Germline-derived CDR1 and CDR2 are DFQATT and SNEGSKA (reference sequence). Trimming at V came to 3 bases and at J to 9 bases, leaving 7 bases not matched to a gene.

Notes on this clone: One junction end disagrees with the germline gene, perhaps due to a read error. CDR3 nucleotides: TGTGCCAGCAGTGCGCGACAGGGGGCGCGAACTGAAGCTTTATTT. Translated, it gives CASSARQGARTEALF. The chain is built from TRBV2 and TRBJ1-1; TRBD1 matches 10 bases. Germline values: CDR1 SNHLY, CDR2 FYNNEI. This CDR3 is 15 amino acids long.

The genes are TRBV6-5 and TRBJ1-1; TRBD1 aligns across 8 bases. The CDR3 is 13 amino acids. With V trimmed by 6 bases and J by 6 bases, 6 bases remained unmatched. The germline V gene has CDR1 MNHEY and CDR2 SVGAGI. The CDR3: CASRTGQGPEAFF. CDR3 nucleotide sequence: TGTGCCAGCAGGACCGGACAGGGCCCTGAAGCTTTCTTT.

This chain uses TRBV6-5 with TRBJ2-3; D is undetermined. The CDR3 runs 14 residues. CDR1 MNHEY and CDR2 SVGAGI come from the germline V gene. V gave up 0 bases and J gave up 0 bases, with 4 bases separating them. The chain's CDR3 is CASSYSRSTDTQYF. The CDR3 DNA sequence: TGTGCCAGCAGTTACTCCCGAAGCACAGATACGCAGTATTTT.

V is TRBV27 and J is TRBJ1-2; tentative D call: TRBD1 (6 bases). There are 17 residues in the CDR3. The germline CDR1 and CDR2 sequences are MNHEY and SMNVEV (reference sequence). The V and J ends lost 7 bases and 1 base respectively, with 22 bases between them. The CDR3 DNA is TGTGCCAGCAAACCTAACAGGGACCCCAACCTTAACTATGGCTACACCTTC. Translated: CASKPNRDPNLNYGYTF.

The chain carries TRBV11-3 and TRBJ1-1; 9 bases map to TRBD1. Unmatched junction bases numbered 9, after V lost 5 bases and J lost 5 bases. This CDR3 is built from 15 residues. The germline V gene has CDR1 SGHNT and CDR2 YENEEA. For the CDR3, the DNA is TGTGCCAGCAGCACGCACAGGGGGCGTAGTACTGAAGCTTTCTTT. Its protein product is CASSTHRGRSTEAFF.

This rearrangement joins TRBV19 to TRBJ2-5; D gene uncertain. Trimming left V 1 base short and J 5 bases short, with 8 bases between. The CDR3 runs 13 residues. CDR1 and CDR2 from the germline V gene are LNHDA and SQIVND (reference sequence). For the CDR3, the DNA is TGTGCCAGTAGTATAGCCCTCTTTGAGACCCAGTACTTC. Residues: CASSIALFETQYF. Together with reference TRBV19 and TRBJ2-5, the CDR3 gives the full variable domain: DGGITQSPKYLFRKEGQNVTLSCEQNLNHDAMYWYRQDPGQGLRLIYYSQIVNDFQKGDIAEGYSVSREKKESFPLTVTSAQKNPTAFYLCASSIALFETQYFGPGTRLLVL.

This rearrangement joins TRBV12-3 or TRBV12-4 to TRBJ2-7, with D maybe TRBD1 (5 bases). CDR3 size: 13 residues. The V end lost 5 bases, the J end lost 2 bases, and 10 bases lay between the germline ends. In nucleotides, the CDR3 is TGTGCCAGCAGTCCCAGGGTGACCTACGAGCAGTACTTC. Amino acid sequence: CASSPRVTYEQYF.

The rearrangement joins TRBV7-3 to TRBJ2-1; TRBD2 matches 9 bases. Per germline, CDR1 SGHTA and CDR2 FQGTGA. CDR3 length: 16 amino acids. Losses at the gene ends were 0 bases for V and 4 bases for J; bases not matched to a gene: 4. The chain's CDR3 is CASSLTGTSKYNEQFF. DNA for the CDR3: TGTGCCAGCAGCTTAACAGGGACTAGCAAGTACAATGAGCAGTTCTTC.

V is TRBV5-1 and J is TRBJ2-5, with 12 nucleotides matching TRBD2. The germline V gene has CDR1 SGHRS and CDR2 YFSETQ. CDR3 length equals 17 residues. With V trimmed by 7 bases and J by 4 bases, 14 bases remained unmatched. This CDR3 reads CASRKTSGGIVRETQYF. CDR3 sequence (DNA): TGCGCCAGCCGCAAAACTAGCGGGGGGATTGTGAGAGAGACCCAGTACTTC.

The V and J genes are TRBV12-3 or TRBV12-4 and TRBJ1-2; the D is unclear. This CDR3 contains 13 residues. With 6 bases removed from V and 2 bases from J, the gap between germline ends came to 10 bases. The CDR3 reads CASSPTGNYGYTF. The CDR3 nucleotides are TGTGCCAGCAGCCCGACCGGCAACTATGGCTACACCTTC.

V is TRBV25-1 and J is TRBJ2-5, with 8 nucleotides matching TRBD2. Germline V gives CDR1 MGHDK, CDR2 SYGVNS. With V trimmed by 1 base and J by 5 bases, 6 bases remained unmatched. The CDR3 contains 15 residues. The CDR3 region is CASSESRGGRETQYF. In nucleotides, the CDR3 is TGTGCCAGCAGTGAATCTCGGGGGGGCAGGGAGACCCAGTACTTC.

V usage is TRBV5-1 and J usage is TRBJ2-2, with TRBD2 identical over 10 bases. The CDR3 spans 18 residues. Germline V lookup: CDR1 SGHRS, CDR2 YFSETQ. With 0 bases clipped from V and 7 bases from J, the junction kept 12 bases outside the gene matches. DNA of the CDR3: TGCGCCAGCAGCTTGGGACCCCAGCGGGGGGGCCTCATCGGGGAGCTGTTTTTT. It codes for CASSLGPQRGGLIGELFF.

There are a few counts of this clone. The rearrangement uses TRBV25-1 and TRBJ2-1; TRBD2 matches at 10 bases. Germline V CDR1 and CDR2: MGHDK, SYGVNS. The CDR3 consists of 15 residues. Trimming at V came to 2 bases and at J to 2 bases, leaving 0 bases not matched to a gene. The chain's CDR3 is CASSESGRAYNEQFF. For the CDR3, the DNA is TGTGCCAGCAGTGAAAGCGGGAGGGCCTACAATGAGCAGTTCTTC. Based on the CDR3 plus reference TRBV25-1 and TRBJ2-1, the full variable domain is EADIYQTPRYLVIGTGKKITLECSQTMGHDKMYWYQQDPGMELHLIHYSYGVNSTEKGDLSSESTVSRIRTEHFPLTLESARPSHTSQYLCASSESGRAYNEQFFGPGTRLTVL.

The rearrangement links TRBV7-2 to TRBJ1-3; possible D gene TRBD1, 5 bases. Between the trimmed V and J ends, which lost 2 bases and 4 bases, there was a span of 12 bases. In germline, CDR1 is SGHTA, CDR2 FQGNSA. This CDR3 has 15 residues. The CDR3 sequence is CASSLSGSDGNTIYF. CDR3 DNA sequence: TGTGCCAGCAGCTTATCAGGGTCTGACGGAAACACCATATATTTT.

CDR3 sequence reads: CASSLAVNRGNTGELFF. CDR3 DNA: TGTGCCAGCAGCTTAGCGGTAAACAGGGGGAACACCGGGGAGCTGTTTTTT. The genes are TRBV7-9 and TRBJ2-2, with 7 bases that match TRBD1. Trimming at V came to 0 bases and at J to 1 base, leaving 5 bases not matched to a gene. CDR1 and CDR2 (germline): SEHNR, FQNEAQ (reference sequence). The CDR3 is 17 residues long.

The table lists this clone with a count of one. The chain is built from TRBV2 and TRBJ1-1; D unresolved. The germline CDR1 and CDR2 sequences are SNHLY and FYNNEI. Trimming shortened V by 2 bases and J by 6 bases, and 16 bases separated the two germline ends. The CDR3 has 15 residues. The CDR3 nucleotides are TGTGCCAGCAGTGAAACGAGACGACCTAGCGCTGAAGCTTTCTTT. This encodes CASSETRRPSAEAFF.

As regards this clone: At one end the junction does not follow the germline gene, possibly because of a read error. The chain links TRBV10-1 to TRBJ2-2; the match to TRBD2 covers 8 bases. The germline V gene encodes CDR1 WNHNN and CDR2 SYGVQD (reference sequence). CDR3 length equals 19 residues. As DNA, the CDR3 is TGCGCCAGCAGGGAGTGCTACCCCGGACTAGCCCGAACCACCGGGGAGCTGTTTTTT. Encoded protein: CASRECYPGLARTTGELFF.

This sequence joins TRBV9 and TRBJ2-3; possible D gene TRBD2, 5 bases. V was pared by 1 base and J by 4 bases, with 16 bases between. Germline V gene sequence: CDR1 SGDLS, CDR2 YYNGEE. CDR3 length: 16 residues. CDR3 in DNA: TGTGCCAGCAGCGTAAAAGCGGCGGCGCGGGCAGATACGCAGTATTTT. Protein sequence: CASSVKAAARADTQYF.

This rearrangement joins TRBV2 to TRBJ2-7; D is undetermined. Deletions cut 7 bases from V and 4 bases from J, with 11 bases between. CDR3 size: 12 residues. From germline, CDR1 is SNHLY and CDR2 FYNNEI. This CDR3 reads CASTQWRYEQYF. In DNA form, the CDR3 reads TGTGCCAGCACCCAGTGGCGGTACGAGCAGTACTTC. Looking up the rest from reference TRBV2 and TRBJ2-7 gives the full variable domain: EPEVTQTPSHQVTQMGQEVILRCVPISNHLYFYWYRQILGQKVEFLVSFYNNEISEKSEIFDDQFSVERPDGSNFTLKIRSTKLEDSAMYFCASTQWRYEQYFGPGTRLTVT.